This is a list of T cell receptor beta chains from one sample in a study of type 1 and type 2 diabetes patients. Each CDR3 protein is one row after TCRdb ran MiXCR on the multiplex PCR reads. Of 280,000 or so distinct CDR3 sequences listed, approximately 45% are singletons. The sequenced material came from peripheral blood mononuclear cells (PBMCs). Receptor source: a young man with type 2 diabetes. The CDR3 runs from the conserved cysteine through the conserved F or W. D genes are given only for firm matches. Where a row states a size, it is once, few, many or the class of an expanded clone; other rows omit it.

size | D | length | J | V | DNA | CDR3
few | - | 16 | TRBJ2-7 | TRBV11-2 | TGTGCCAGCAGCGGAGGCAACGGGGCGCCCGTCGTCGAGCAGTACTTC | CASSGGNGAPVVEQYF
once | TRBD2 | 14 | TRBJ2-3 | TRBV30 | TGTGCCTGGAGTGTGACTAGCGGGAGTGATACGCAGTATTTT | CAWSVTSGSDTQYF
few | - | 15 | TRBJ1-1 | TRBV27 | TGTGCCAGCAGTTTTTACAGTAACATGAACACTGAAGCTTTCTTT | CASSFYSNMNTEAFF
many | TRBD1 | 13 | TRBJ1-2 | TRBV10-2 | TGCGCCAGCATCCGGGACAGGGAGGGTGGCTACACCTTC | CASIRDREGGYTF
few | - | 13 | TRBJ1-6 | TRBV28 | TGTGCCAGCAGGACCGCAGGGGCCTCACCCCTCCACTTT | CASRTAGASPLHF
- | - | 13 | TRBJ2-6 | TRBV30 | TGTGTCTGGAGCCTCGCTGGGGCCAACGTCCTGACTTTC | CVWSLAGANVLTF
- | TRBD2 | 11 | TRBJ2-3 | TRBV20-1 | TGCAGGACGGGGGGGACAGATACGCAGTATTTT | CRTGGTDTQYF
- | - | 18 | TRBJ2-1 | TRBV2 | TGTGCCAGCAGTGTATCGGACTACACCAACAACTTCTACAATGAGCAGTTCTTC | CASSVSDYTNNFYNEQFF
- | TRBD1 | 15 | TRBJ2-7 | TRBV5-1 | TGCGCCAGTCGGCTCTCCGGGACAGGGGGCAGTGAGCAGTACTTC | CASRLSGTGGSEQYF
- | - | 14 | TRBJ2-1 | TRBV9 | TGTGCCAGCAGCCAGGGTACTATATTCAATGAGCAGTTCTTC | CASSQGTIFNEQFF
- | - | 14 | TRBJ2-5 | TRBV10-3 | TGTGCCATCAGTGAGAGGGCAGCCCAAGAGACCCAGTACTTC | CAISERAAQETQYF
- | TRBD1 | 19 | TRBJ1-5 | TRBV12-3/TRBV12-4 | TGTGCCAGCAGTTTCGGGACAGGGTACCAGGGGCCAAGCAATCAGCCCCAGCATTTT | CASSFGTGYQGPSNQPQHF
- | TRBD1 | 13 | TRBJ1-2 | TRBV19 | TGTGCCAGTAGAGGGACAGGGGAATATGGCTACACCTTC | CASRGTGEYGYTF
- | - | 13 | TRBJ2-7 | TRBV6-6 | TGTGCCAGCAGTGAACTGGCAGTCTACGAGCAGTACTTC | CASSELAVYEQYF
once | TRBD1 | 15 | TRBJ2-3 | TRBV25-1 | TGTGCCATCAGTGCTGTACAGGGGACCGCAGATACGCAGTATTTT | CAISAVQGTADTQYF
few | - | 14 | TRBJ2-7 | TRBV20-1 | TGCAGCGGGAGGGGAGGGACAGGGCCCTGGGAGCAGTACTTC | CSGRGGTGPWEQYF